This is a list of T cell receptor beta chains from one sample in a study of blood T cell repertoires in COVID-19. This table comes from immunoSEQ multiplex PCR, and its TCRdb copy is limited to in-frame clones, with some not included. Of more than 70,000 clones in the sample, around 86% were seen once. Sequencing was carried out using peripheral blood. These receptors all come from a man aged 55 to 70 with acute or convalescent COVID-19. Both conserved end residues are part of each CDR3. A D gene is named only where the DNA matches it firmly.

J: TRBJ2-7
D: TRBD2
V: TRBV5-1
CDR3: CASSWASGGSFDEQYF

J: TRBJ1-1
D: .
V: TRBV4-1
CDR3: CASSRWEDGITEAFF

J: TRBJ2-7
D: TRBD2
V: TRBV19
CDR3: CASSRGGSYEQYF

J: TRBJ2-1
D: .
V: TRBV10-3
CDR3: CAISERVSGNEQFF

J: TRBJ2-7
D: TRBD2
V: TRBV11-1
CDR3: CASSPRLAGVAYEQYF

J: TRBJ2-1
D: TRBD1
V: TRBV6-1
CDR3: CASSSLDRGNNEQFF

J: TRBJ2-1
D: TRBD2
V: TRBV5-1
CDR3: CASSLGLAVNEQFF

J: TRBJ2-3
D: .
V: TRBV13
CDR3: CASSLGSGTSTDTQYF

J: TRBJ1-1
D: .
V: TRBV6-2/TRBV6-3
CDR3: CASSYSETGKAFF

J: TRBJ2-3
D: TRBD2
V: TRBV9
CDR3: CASSVVSGGPSDTQYF

J: TRBJ1-1
D: TRBD1
V: TRBV7-2
CDR3: CASSYKTGKTEAFF

J: TRBJ1-6
D: .
V: TRBV5-6
CDR3: CASSLDNRDSPLHF

J: TRBJ1-5
D: .
V: TRBV7-9
CDR3: CASSVAGDQPQHF

J: TRBJ2-2
D: TRBD1
V: TRBV3-1/TRBV3-2
CDR3: CASSQSYRGGELFF

J: TRBJ2-1
D: TRBD2
V: TRBV19
CDR3: CASSIGSGYYNEQFF

J: TRBJ1-6
D: .
V: TRBV30
CDR3: CAWSLGLNSPLHF

J: TRBJ1-2
D: TRBD1
V: TRBV5-1
CDR3: CASSLASGGSGGYTF

J: TRBJ1-2
D: TRBD1
V: TRBV30
CDR3: CAWSVLGQGSNYGYTF

J: TRBJ2-5
D: TRBD2
V: TRBV5-4
CDR3: CAIHSGGGVRETQYF

J: TRBJ2-5
D: .
V: TRBV6-1
CDR3: CASSGGLPNTAETQYF

J: TRBJ1-2
D: .
V: TRBV5-1
CDR3: CASSLAAGGNYGYTF

J: TRBJ2-2
D: TRBD1
V: TRBV29-1
CDR3: CSVEKGGNTGELFF

J: TRBJ2-3
D: TRBD2
V: TRBV18
CDR3: CASSTGLAPTTDTQYF

J: TRBJ2-5
D: TRBD2
V: TRBV5-1
CDR3: CASSLIGGRETQYF

J: TRBJ1-1
D: .
V: TRBV18
CDR3: CASSPQGGKTEAFF

J: TRBJ2-7
D: .
V: TRBV15
CDR3: CATSRGGSDSYEQYF

J: TRBJ2-4
D: TRBD1
V: TRBV5-1
CDR3: CASTTGLGLAKNIQYF

J: TRBJ2-7
D: TRBD1
V: TRBV10-3
CDR3: CAISEGRGGWDEQYF